The 26 T cell receptor beta chains listed next were all sequenced from one sample in a study of cytomegalovirus exposure and HLA in healthy donors. PCR involved 60 Vbeta and 13 Jbeta primers. Method: immunoSEQ multiplex PCR; TCRdb's copy keeps in-frame clones and lacks some. The top ten clones hold approximately 1.2% of a sample with about 180,000 clones, 70% to 85% of them seen once. Specimen: PBMCs. These receptors came from a girl aged 2 to 9 in good health and CMV-seropositive.

The chain carries TRBV5-1 and TRBJ2-1; D is perhaps TRBD1 (7 bases). The germline gives CDR1 SGHRS, CDR2 YFSETQ. Trimming took 3 bases from V and 0 from J, leaving 25 bases between them. There are 20 residues in the CDR3. CDR3 DNA sequence: TGCGCCAGCAGCTGGCCAGGGACAGTTAGCGGACAGAGCTCCTACAATGAGCAGTTCTTC. Encoded protein: CASSWPGTVSGQSSYNEQFF.

CDR3 sequence: CASSLRLAGVSDTQYF. In DNA form, the CDR3 reads TGTGCCAGCAGCCTAAGACTAGCGGGAGTGTCAGATACGCAGTATTTT. V usage is TRBV7-9 and J usage is TRBJ2-3; TRBD2 matches 12 bases. V dropped 5 bases and J dropped 4; count of bases not matched to a gene: 7. From germline, CDR1 is SEHNR and CDR2 FQNEAQ (reference sequence). The CDR3 runs 16 residues.

The chain employs TRBV9 and TRBJ2-1; 12 bases line up with TRBD2. V gave up 4 bases and J gave up 6 bases; unmatched junction bases: 14. Germline CDR1 is SGDLS and CDR2 is YYNGEE. This CDR3 is built from 18 residues. CDR3 protein: CASSTPIPTSGRSNEQFF. CDR3 in DNA: TGTGCCAGCAGCACTCCCATCCCAACTAGCGGGAGGTCCAATGAGCAGTTCTTC.

This chain uses TRBV21-1 with TRBJ2-7; the table's D call TRBD1 went unverified against the DNA. TRBV21-1 is assigned pseudogene status. This CDR3 contains 22 residues. The CDR3 reads CASSKRGKPRDRGSTGKGEQYF. DNA of the CDR3: TGTGCCAGCAGCAAAAGGGGTAAACCCCGAGACAGGGGGTCCACGGGTAAAGGCGAGCAGTACTTC.

V usage is TRBV7-2 and J usage is TRBJ2-1, with D perhaps TRBD1 (5 bases). The CDR3 runs 13 residues. V was clipped by 4 bases and J by 4 bases, with 8 bases between them. Germline CDR1 reads SGHTA; CDR2 reads FQGNSA. CDR3 residues: CASSSHRYNEQFF. CDR3 nucleotides: TGTGCCAGCAGCTCCCACAGGTACAATGAGCAGTTCTTC. The variable domain in full, completed from reference TRBV7-2 and TRBJ2-1, reads GAGVSQSPSNKVTEKGKDVELRCDPISGHTALYWYRQSLGQGLEFLIYFQGNSAPDKSGLPSDRFSAERTGGSVSTLTIQRTQQEDSAVYLCASSSHRYNEQFFGPGTRLTVL.

This chain connects TRBV20-1 to TRBJ2-5; TRBD2 might be the D (5 bases). CDR3 size: 10 residues. Per germline, CDR1 DFQATT and CDR2 SNEGSKA (reference sequence). Deletions cut 3 bases from V and 7 bases from J, with 6 bases between. The chain's CDR3 is CSASSATQYF. CDR3 DNA: TGCAGTGCTAGTAGCGCGACCCAGTACTTC.

V is TRBV7-3 and J is TRBJ2-2; 9 bases match TRBD2. J lost 7 bases, V lost 0 bases, and 9 bases had no gene match. This CDR3 spans 17 amino acids. Germline CDR1 is SGHTA and CDR2 is FQGTGA. DNA for the CDR3: TGTGCCAGCAGCTTAACTAGCGGGAGTCATTCCGTCGGGGAGCTGTTTTTT. The encoded protein is CASSLTSGSHSVGELFF.

V is TRBV11-1 and J is TRBJ2-3, with 9 nucleotides matching TRBD1. Germline V lookup: CDR1 SGHAT, CDR2 FQDESV (reference sequence). The CDR3 sequence is 16 residues long. With 1 base clipped from V and 2 bases from J, the junction kept 4 bases outside the gene matches. This CDR3 reads CASSLVWTGATDTQYF. DNA of the CDR3: TGTGCCAGCAGCTTAGTTTGGACAGGGGCCACAGATACGCAGTATTTT.

The rearrangement links TRBV19 to TRBJ2-2; D uncertain. The CDR3 covers 12 residues. Trimming took 4 bases from V and 4 from J, leaving 4 bases between them. Germline V gives CDR1 LNHDA, CDR2 SQIVND (reference sequence). CDR3 loop: CASSRATGELFF. In DNA form, the CDR3 reads TGTGCCAGTAGTAGGGCCACCGGGGAGCTGTTTTTT.

The chain uses TRBV25-1 and TRBJ1-1; D is unclear. The CDR3 totals 16 residues. Trimming took off 7 bases at V and 1 base at J, with 19 bases between the two ends. CDR1 MGHDK and CDR2 SYGVNS come from the germline V gene. As DNA, the CDR3 is TGTGCCAGCACCGGAACAGATTTTATAGGGAACACTGAAGCTTTCTTT. Protein: CASTGTDFIGNTEAFF.

The J gene is TRBJ1-1, the V gene TRBV2; D uncertain. The CDR3 is made up of 16 amino acids. Trimming pared 4 bases from V and 3 bases from J, leaving 18 bases between. CDR1 and CDR2 (germline): SNHLY, FYNNEI. The CDR3 bases are TGTGCCAGCAGTGGAATGCGAGGGTTTGGGTACACTGAAGCTTTCTTT. It translates to CASSGMRGFGYTEAFF.

The chain carries TRBV5-1 and TRBJ1-2; 9 positions agree with TRBD1. This CDR3 spans 13 amino acids. V lost 3 bases, J lost 8 bases, and 5 bases stayed unmatched. Germline CDR1 reads SGHRS; CDR2 reads YFSETQ. CDR3 sequence: CASSWDRVDGYTF. The CDR3 DNA reads as TGCGCCAGCAGCTGGGACAGGGTTGACGGCTACACCTTC. The whole variable domain, remainder taken from reference TRBV5-1 and TRBJ1-2, is KAGVTQTPRYLIKTRGQQVTLSCSPISGHRSVSWYQQTPGQGLQFLFEYFSETQRNKGNFPGRFSGRQFSNSRSEMNVSTLELGDSALYLCASSWDRVDGYTFGSGTRLTVV.

V and J are TRBV7-8 and TRBJ2-5, with D perhaps TRBD1 (6 bases). The DNA end favors TRBJ2-7, so the J call may be wrong. The CDR3 consists of 15 residues. The V gene's germline CDR1 is SGHVS and CDR2 FQNEAQ. CDR3 bases: TGTGCCAGCAGCTCCGGACAGCCGCGGTACTACGAGCAGTACTTC. Protein: CASSSGQPRYYEQYF.

This clone was seen a few times. The V and J genes are TRBV19 and TRBJ2-7; D unresolved. CDR3 length equals 10 residues. Germline values: CDR1 LNHDA, CDR2 SQIVND (reference sequence). Between the trimmed V and J ends, which lost 2 bases and 6 bases, there was a span of 2 bases. The CDR3 spells CASSILEQYF. The CDR3 DNA reads as TGTGCCAGTAGTATACTCGAGCAGTACTTC.

This chain connects TRBV6-6 to TRBJ1-5; tentatively, D is TRBD1 (5 bases). The CDR3 totals 16 residues. The germline gives CDR1 MNHNY, CDR2 SVGAGI (reference sequence). V was cut by 0 bases and J by 0 bases, with 9 bases left in between. CDR3 protein: CASSYSAGLSNQPQHF. CDR3 nucleotides: TGTGCCAGCAGTTACTCGGCGGGGCTTAGCAATCAGCCCCAGCATTTT.

V and J are TRBV7-2 and TRBJ2-7; TRBD1 is a possible D gene (6 bases). Trimming shortened V by 5 bases and J by 4 bases, and 12 bases separated the two germline ends. There are 13 residues in the CDR3. CDR1 and CDR2 from the germline V gene are SGHTA and FQGNSA. The CDR3 nucleotides read TGTGCCAGCAGCCCCCAGAGGGGGTACGAGCAGTACTTC. Translating it yields CASSPQRGYEQYF.

As DNA, the CDR3 is TGTGCCAGCAGCCCTACAGGGGGAAGCTCCTACGAGCAGTACTTC. It is translated as CASSPTGGSSYEQYF. This chain uses TRBV28 with TRBJ2-7; 8 bases align to TRBD1. Looked up from germline, CDR1 is MDHEN and CDR2 is SYDVKM. The junction had 7 bases not matched to a gene; V was cut back by 6 bases and J by 0 bases. The length of the CDR3 is 15 residues.

In this sample, this clone turned up once. The V gene is TRBV6-5, the J gene TRBJ2-1, with a possible D match to TRBD2 (6 bases). Germline lookup yields CDR1 MNHEY and CDR2 SVGAGI. The CDR3 runs 16 residues. V lost 2 bases, J lost 7 bases, and 18 bases lay in between. The CDR3: CASSYNGGFGGNEQFF. In DNA, the CDR3 is TGTGCCAGCAGTTACAATGGGGGGTTCGGGGGAAATGAGCAGTTCTTC.

CDR3 nucleotide sequence: TGTGCCAGCTCACCCTTAGGGGGGGCTGGCTACACCTTC. Residues: CASSPLGGAGYTF. The genes are TRBV18 and TRBJ1-2, with D tentatively TRBD1 (6 bases). Trimming pared 3 bases from V and 7 bases from J, leaving 12 bases between. The germline gives CDR1 KGHSH, CDR2 LQKENI. The length of the CDR3 is 13 residues.

The genes are TRBV19 and TRBJ2-5; 9 bases match TRBD1. The CDR3 spans 13 residues. CDR1 and CDR2 from the germline V gene are LNHDA and SQIVND (reference sequence). The CDR3 is CASGRDRVETQYF. Here the CDR3 DNA reads TGTGCAAGTGGGCGGGACAGGGTGGAGACCCAGTACTTC.

The gene calls are TRBV28 and TRBJ1-2; possible D gene TRBD1, 5 bases. CDR3 length: 16 residues. V lost 6 bases to trimming and J lost 4 bases, with 21 bases between them. Germline V gene lookup returns CDR1 MDHEN and CDR2 SYDVKM. The chain's CDR3 is CASSKNRGGRLYGYTF. The CDR3 bases are TGTGCCAGCAGCAAGAACCGGGGGGGGAGGCTCTATGGCTACACCTTC.

The chain links TRBV5-1 to TRBJ2-1; weak D call: TRBD1 (5 bases). The CDR3 length is 13 residues. Trimming shortened V by 3 bases and J by 7 bases, and 11 bases separated the two germline ends. Germline assignment: CDR1 SGHRS and CDR2 YFSETQ. The CDR3, as DNA: TGCGCCAGCAGCTCCGACAGTGGAAATGAGCAGTTCTTC. It is translated as CASSSDSGNEQFF.

The chain uses TRBV7-6 and TRBJ2-6, with D possibly being TRBD1 (5 bases). In germline, CDR1 is SGHVS, CDR2 FNYEAQ. V was trimmed by 4 bases and J by 3 bases, leaving 13 bases between them. This CDR3 is built from 16 residues. The CDR3 is CASSSMFQGGANVLTF. The DNA for the CDR3 is TGTGCCAGCAGCTCAATGTTCCAGGGTGGGGCCAACGTCCTGACTTTC.

V gene TRBV2 combines with J gene TRBJ1-2, with 8 bases lining up with TRBD1. Looked up from germline, CDR1 is SNHLY and CDR2 is FYNNEI. The J segment lost 6 bases and the V segment lost 11 bases, leaving 14 bases of the junction unmatched. This CDR3 spans 14 amino acids. The CDR3 sequence: CAVLVVRTGNGYTF. The CDR3 nucleotides are TGTGCCGTCCTTGTGGTCCGGACAGGGAATGGCTACACCTTC.

The chain combines TRBV4-2 with TRBJ1-1; TRBD1 agrees at 8 bases. The V gene's germline CDR1 is LGHNA and CDR2 YNFKEQ. This CDR3 spans 14 amino acids. J gave up 7 bases and V 4 bases, and 8 bases lay outside the gene matches. The CDR3, as DNA: TGTGCCAGCAGCCTTGAATCCGGGACAGGTGAAGCTTTCTTT. This encodes CASSLESGTGEAFF.

This chain uses TRBV15 with TRBJ2-2; no firm D call. This CDR3 is built from 15 residues. The germline gives CDR1 LNHNV, CDR2 YYDKDF (reference sequence). V lost 3 bases, J lost 4 bases, and 12 bases lay in between. The chain's CDR3 is CATSRLLGGTGELFF. The CDR3 DNA sequence: TGTGCCACCAGCAGGCTCCTAGGCGGCACCGGGGAGCTGTTTTTT.